Reported below is one T cell receptor beta chain. Its specificity is not known. This sample was included in a study of T cells after yellow fever vaccination. TCRdb re-derived calls from the 5' RACE reads in MiXCR, one entry per CDR3 protein. This repertoire shows 550,000 or so distinct CDR3 sequences, around 21% found once; its top ten account for 13% to 15%. Findings and limits, study-wide: A small proportion of clonotypes was detected in both the CD4 and CD8 compartments.

The CDR3 contains 12 residues. Trimming took off 3 bases at V and 0 bases at J, with 5 bases between the two ends. Germline values: CDR1 SQVTM, CDR2 ANQGSEA. The sequenced sample was PBMCs, obtained 15 days after the yellow fever booster vaccination. The TCR was taken from a young man who received the YFV17D yellow fever vaccine. The J gene is TRBJ2-5, the V gene TRBV29-1, with no clear D. The CDR3 loop reads CSVDRDQETQYF. The CDR3, as DNA: TGCAGCGTTGACCGGGACCAAGAGACCCAGTACTTC. Full variable domain (remainder filled in from reference TRBV29-1 and TRBJ2-5): SAVISQKPSRDICQRGTSLTIQCQVDSQVTMMFWYRQQPGQSLTLIATANQGSEATYESGFVIDKFPISRPNLTFSTLTVSNMSPEDSSIYLCSVDRDQETQYFGPGTRLLVL.